The present entry profiles one T cell receptor beta chain with its context. The CDR3 extends over 16 amino acids. Germline V lookup: CDR1 KGHSH, CDR2 LQKENI. Trimming cost V 8 bases and J 0 bases; bases outside gene matches: 13. The sample belongs to a study of response to subunit inactivated influenza vaccine. TCRdb re-analysed the RT-PCR reads in MiXCR, keeping a single row per CDR3 protein. The sample includes over 650,000 distinct CDR3 sequences, around 18% seen only once; the top ten take around 9.9%. V gene TRBV18 combines with J gene TRBJ2-7; 7 positions match TRBD1. The input for sequencing was PBMCs from blood, taken 5 days after vaccination. The sequence was obtained from a man aged 50 or older who received an inactivated influenza vaccine. CDR3 loop: CASQTNRGAFSYEQYF. The CDR3 DNA sequence: TGTGCCAGCCAGACGAACAGGGGCGCTTTCTCCTACGAGCAGTACTTC.